This T cell receptor beta chain was profiled in a study of T cell responses to AZD1222 COVID-19 vaccine. Profiling relied on immunoSEQ multiplex PCR, and the TCRdb table lists in-frame clones only, not all of them. The top ten hold about 13% of the sample, which has approximately 110,000 clones, approximately 86% seen once. The source of this sequence is an adult in good health. The sequenced sample was peripheral blood, obtained on day 0 of MenACWY control vaccination.

CDR3 residues: CASSSPTGGNTIYF. The CDR3, as DNA: TGTGCCAGCAGCTCCCCGACAGGGGGAAACACCATATATTTT. V gene TRBV5-4 combines with J gene TRBJ1-3; TRBD1 aligns across 7 bases. Germline V gene lookup returns CDR1 SGHNT and CDR2 YYREEE (reference sequence). The CDR3 contains 14 residues. The V segment lost 3 bases and the J segment 4 bases; nucleotides outside the gene matches: 4. Looking up the rest from reference TRBV5-4 and TRBJ1-3 gives the full variable domain: ETGVTQSPTHLIKTRGQQVTLRCSSQSGHNTVSWYQQALGQGPQFIFQYYREEENGRGNFPPRFSGLQFPNYSSELNVNALELDDSALYLCASSSPTGGNTIYFGEGSWLTVV.